These 16 T cell receptor beta chains came from one sample sequenced in a study of Ad26.COV2.S vaccination and SARS-CoV-2 variants. Libraries were prepared by immunoSEQ multiplex PCR; TCRdb keeps only in-frame clonotypes and omits some of them. The table lists 300,000 to 400,000 clones, over 75% of them singletons, with approximately 3.6% in the top ten. Treatment: roughly 20 received Ad26.COV2.S at low or high dose, single or two shots; five or six received placebo; per-sample allocation not given. Sampling was done on day 63 after the first vaccine or placebo injection. Sample: peripheral blood, taken in a trial of Ad26.COV2.S vaccine versus placebo. Receptor source: a person between 18 and 65 years old who received the Ad26.COV2.S COVID-19 vaccine or a placebo.

V usage is TRBV27 and J usage is TRBJ2-7; D remains unclear. The CDR3 is 13 residues long. V dropped 5 bases and J dropped 1 base, with 9 bases sitting between them. CDR1 is MNHEY and CDR2 is SMNVEV in the germline V gene (reference sequence). The CDR3 DNA reads TGTGCCAGCAGTCTTCGGATGTCCTACGAGCAGTACTTC. Its translation is CASSLRMSYEQYF.

This rearrangement joins TRBV5-1 to TRBJ2-3; 8 positions agree with TRBD2. The V segment lost 4 bases and the J segment 3 bases; nucleotides outside the gene matches: 7. Germline CDR1 and CDR2: SGHRS and YFSETQ. This CDR3 is 15 amino acids long. The CDR3 nucleotides read TGCGCCAGCAGCCCCGGGGGGGTAGGTACAGATACGCAGTATTTT. Amino acids: CASSPGGVGTDTQYF.

The gene calls are TRBV3-1 (or the pseudogene TRBV3-2) and TRBJ1-1; no clear D gene. The V and J ends lost 4 bases and 0 bases respectively, with 6 bases between them. The CDR3 has 13 amino acids. CDR1 and CDR2 from the germline V gene are LGHDT and YNNKEL (reference sequence). The DNA of the CDR3 is TGTGCCAGCAGCCCCGGAATGAACACTGAAGCTTTCTTT. As protein: CASSPGMNTEAFF.

A word on this clone: The junction departs from the called germline gene at one end, perhaps through a read error. The rearrangement links TRBV30 to TRBJ2-7; D gene ambiguous. The length of the CDR3 is 15 residues. CDR1 and CDR2 (germline): GTSNPN, SVGIG (reference sequence). The CDR3 is CAWSFYSGFSHEQYF. In DNA, the CDR3 is TGTGCCTGGAGTTTCTACTCGGGCTTCTCCCACGAGCAGTACTTC.

The genes are TRBV9 and TRBJ2-1; D is unresolved. Germline V gene lookup returns CDR1 SGDLS and CDR2 YYNGEE. CDR3 length: 12 residues. Trimming stripped 4 bases from V and 10 bases from J, with 12 bases between. The CDR3 sequence: CASSTLPFEQFF. DNA of the CDR3: TGTGCCAGCAGCACCCTCCCCTTCGAGCAGTTCTTC.

The genes are TRBV25-1 and TRBJ1-4, with D tentatively TRBD1 (5 bases). Trimming removed 1 base from V and 7 bases from J, with 13 bases in between. The CDR3 is made up of 15 amino acids. Germline lookup yields CDR1 MGHDK and CDR2 SYGVNS. In nucleotides, the CDR3 is TGTGCCAGCAGTGAATCAAGGGCAGGGAGTGAAAAACTGTTTTTT. This codes for CASSESRAGSEKLFF.

The chain carries TRBV16 and TRBJ2-1, with 7 positions matching TRBD1. V lost 2 bases and J lost 15; bases outside the gene matches: 10. Per the germline V gene, CDR1 is KGHSY and CDR2 is FQNENV. The CDR3 has 13 residues. The CDR3 coding sequence is TGTGCCAGCAGCCAAAACGGCCTGGGACAGTGGTTCTTC. It is translated as CASSQNGLGQWFF.

The CDR3 sequence: CASSQQQGATMNTEAFF. The CDR3 DNA is TGTGCCAGCAGCCAACAACAGGGGGCCACCATGAACACTGAAGCTTTCTTT. The chain links TRBV4-2 to TRBJ1-1; 9 positions match TRBD1. CDR3 length: 17 amino acids. J gave up 0 bases and V 2 bases, and 7 bases lay outside the gene matches. Germline lookup yields CDR1 LGHNA and CDR2 YNFKEQ.

This sequence joins TRBV2 and TRBJ1-5, with a possible D match to TRBD1 (5 bases). Trimming stripped 10 bases from V and 1 base from J, with 11 bases between. The CDR3 length is 13 residues. Germline values: CDR1 SNHLY, CDR2 FYNNEI. The CDR3, as DNA: TGTGCCACCCAGTGGGGGAGCAATCAGCCCCAGCATTTT. Protein: CATQWGSNQPQHF.

A word on this clone: Within the sample, other DNA sequences also encode this same CDR3. This sequence joins TRBV6-6 and TRBJ2-1; TRBD1 matches at 11 bases. The J segment lost 6 bases and the V segment lost 6 bases, leaving 4 bases of the junction unmatched. Germline V CDR1 and CDR2: MNHNY, SVGAGI (reference sequence). This CDR3 contains 14 residues. CDR3 in DNA: TGTGCCAGCAGACCCGGGACAGGGGGCAATGAGCAGTTCTTC. Its translation is CASRPGTGGNEQFF.

This chain links TRBV7-2 with TRBJ1-5; D is uncertain. This CDR3 comprises 15 residues. Germline values: CDR1 SGHTA, CDR2 FQGNSA. V lost 0 bases, J lost 7 bases, and 13 bases lay in between. Here the CDR3 reads CASSLANNGFQPQHF. CDR3 coding DNA: TGTGCCAGCAGCTTAGCGAATAACGGGTTCCAGCCCCAGCATTTT.

The J gene is TRBJ2-3, the V gene TRBV4-2; possibly TRBD2 for D (5 bases). Germline V gene data show CDR1 as LGHNA and CDR2 as YNFKEQ. The CDR3 totals 13 residues. Trimming stripped 0 bases from V and 4 bases from J, with 5 bases between. The CDR3 is CASSQEGADTQYF. Written as DNA, the CDR3 is TGTGCCAGCAGCCAAGAGGGAGCAGATACGCAGTATTTT.

This clone was counted a single time. The V call is TRBV6-4, the J call TRBJ2-1; TRBD1 is a possible D gene (5 bases). The germline gives CDR1 MRHNA, CDR2 SNTAGT. The ends were cut back, 3 bases at V and 0 bases at J, with 12 bases in the middle. The CDR3 has 16 residues. CDR3 amino acids: CASSEGVSLSYNEQFF. In DNA form, the CDR3 reads TGTGCCAGCAGTGAAGGGGTCAGCCTCTCCTACAATGAGCAGTTCTTC.

The chain has TRBV9 and TRBJ1-2, with D maybe TRBD1 (6 bases). The CDR3 has 13 residues. Germline V CDR1 and CDR2: SGDLS, YYNGEE. Trimming removed 0 bases from V and 4 bases from J, with 7 bases in between. The CDR3 region is CASSVAQGYGYTF. CDR3 sequence (DNA): TGTGCCAGCAGCGTAGCACAGGGCTATGGCTACACCTTC.

This chain joins TRBV6-5 and TRBJ1-2, with 8 positions matching TRBD1. Germline V gives CDR1 MNHEY, CDR2 SVGAGI. The CDR3 spans 15 residues. V was pared by 0 bases and J by 5 bases, with 5 bases of the junction left unmatched. CDR3 sequence (DNA): TGTGCCAGCAGTTACTCGTGGCAGGGGGCTTATGGCTACACCTTC. This codes for CASSYSWQGAYGYTF.

This clone was seen only once. The chain joins TRBV6-5 to TRBJ1-2; D not resolved. The CDR3 runs to 11 residues. Germline V lookup: CDR1 MNHEY, CDR2 SVGAGI. The CDR3, as DNA: TGTTTGTCATATGGCTATTATGGCTACACCTTC. Protein sequence: CLSYGYYGYTF.